The sequence of this T cell receptor (beta chain) was determined in a study of T-cell reconstitution after alpha-beta-depleted transplantation in children. The authors prepared the TCRbeta library with unique molecular identifiers. TCRdb used MiXCR to reprocess the PCR reads, holding one entry per CDR3 protein. Among around 580,000 distinct CDR3 sequences listed, 20% to 30% were seen once. CDR1 is KGHDR, CDR2 SFDVKD, per germline. The CDR3 length is 16 residues. The V and J ends lost 1 base and 5 bases, in that order; junction bases with no gene match: 2. Study-wide points: Once a year had passed after transplant, T-cell counts and diversity came mostly from newly produced T cells. Expanded clones from the graft, numbering several hundred, reportedly supplied alpha-beta T cells about two months after transplant. In some patients, recipient T cells and intrathymic progenitors surviving conditioning explained high day-60 diversity.

To note about this clonotype: Its antigen remains unknown.

Sequenced material: PBMCs, taken before TCRalphabeta/CD19-depleted stem cell transplant. The chain employs TRBV24-1 and TRBJ2-2, with 11 nucleotides matching TRBD2. This clonotype originated in a boy younger than two with Wiskott-Aldrich syndrome, due to receive a stem cell transplant. The CDR3 nucleotides read TGTGCCACCAGTGATTTCCTAGCGGGAGGTACCGGGGAGCTGTTTTTT. Translating it yields CATSDFLAGGTGELFF.